The rows below give T cell receptor beta chains drawn from one sample of a study of regulatory T cells in long-lasting Graves disease. TCRdb re-derived calls from the multiplex PCR reads in MiXCR, one entry per CDR3 protein. In the table there are about 530,000 distinct CDR3 sequences, approximately 16% of which are singletons. This same sample was also taken into another study, of T cells in Graves' hyperthyroidism and ophthalmopathy.

Here the sequenced sample was peripheral blood mononuclear cells (PBMCs), taken at new diagnosis, from a patient treated with antithyroid drugs. The receptors derive from a woman aged 35-65 years with Graves disease. CDR3s include the opening cysteine and the closing phenylalanine or tryptophan. A D gene is named only where the DNA matches it firmly. Size tells how often a clone was seen (once, few, many) or the class of an expanded clone, and some rows leave it out.

clone_size,v_call,j_call,d_call,cdr3_aa,cdr3_nt
NA,TRBV20-1,TRBJ2-2,NA,CSAAPSGPGAGELFF,TGCAGTGCCGCTCCCTCTGGGCCGGGGGCCGGGGAGCTGTTTTTT
many,TRBV5-1,TRBJ2-7,TRBD2,CASSLSGGAAYEQYF,TGCGCCAGCAGCTTGTCCGGGGGGGCCGCGTACGAGCAGTACTTC
many,TRBV11-2,TRBJ1-3,NA,CASSLMAAGNTIYF,TGTGCCAGCAGCTTAATGGCAGCCGGAAACACCATATATTTT
many,TRBV2,TRBJ1-2,NA,CASSEQGYGYTF,TGTGCCAGCAGTGAACAGGGCTATGGCTACACCTTC
many,TRBV10-1,TRBJ1-1,NA,CASSDNALNTEAFF,TGCGCCAGCAGTGATAACGCCTTGAACACTGAAGCTTTCTTT
NA,TRBV5-6,TRBJ2-1,TRBD2,CASSLPDFGGNNEQFF,TGTGCCAGCAGCTTGCCAGACTTCGGGGGGAACAATGAGCAGTTCTTC
few,TRBV12-5,TRBJ2-3,TRBD1,CASVLGTGADTQYF,TGTGCTAGTGTTTTGGGGACAGGGGCAGATACGCAGTATTTT
NA,TRBV28,TRBJ1-2,NA,CASSWSNYGYAF,TGTGCCAGCAGTTGGAGTAACTATGGCTACGCCTTC
many,TRBV18,TRBJ2-5,NA,CASSPRRELQETQYF,TGTGCCAGCTCACCGAGACGGGAACTCCAAGAGACCCAGTACTTC
NA,TRBV9,TRBJ1-1,NA,CASSVGVAGGSTEAFF,TGTGCCAGCAGCGTAGGGGTCGCGGGTGGGAGCACTGAAGCTTTCTTT
many,TRBV13,TRBJ2-7,NA,CASSLEGRAYEQYF,TGTGCCAGCAGCTTGGAAGGGAGAGCCTACGAGCAGTACTTC
many,TRBV19,TRBJ1-2,NA,CATRPQGGGYYGYTF,TGTGCCACCCGACCTCAGGGCGGAGGGTACTATGGCTACACCTTC
few,TRBV19,TRBJ1-2,NA,CASSIARNYGYTF,TGTGCCAGTAGTATAGCCAGGAACTATGGCTACACCTTC
NA,TRBV4-2,TRBJ2-5,TRBD2,CASSHGTSGGGETQYF,TGTGCCAGCAGCCATGGGACTAGCGGGGGGGGTGAGACCCAGTACTTC
many,TRBV30,TRBJ2-7,NA,CAWSTAPNSYEQYF,TGTGCCTGGAGTACAGCCCCGAACTCCTACGAGCAGTACTTC
few,TRBV5-1,TRBJ2-5,NA,CASSLGALGYQETQYF,TGCGCCAGCAGCTTGGGTGCCCTTGGGTACCAAGAGACCCAGTACTTC
many,TRBV5-1,TRBJ2-1,NA,CASSLDWGVYNEQFF,TGCGCCAGCAGCTTGGACTGGGGGGTCTACAATGAGCAGTTCTTC
many,TRBV12-3/TRBV12-4,TRBJ2-3,TRBD2,CASGLAGVTDTQYF,TGTGCCAGCGGGCTAGCGGGGGTCACAGATACGCAGTATTTT
NA,TRBV20-1,TRBJ2-3,TRBD2,CSARDPGGDTDTQYF,TGCAGTGCTAGAGATCCGGGGGGGGACACAGATACGCAGTATTTT
many,TRBV5-1,TRBJ1-1,TRBD1,CASGGTENTEAFF,TGCGCCAGCGGCGGGACAGAGAACACTGAAGCTTTCTTT
NA,TRBV13,TRBJ2-6,TRBD1,CASSSGFGTGNSGANVLTF,TGTGCCAGCAGCTCCGGGTTTGGGACAGGCAACTCTGGGGCCAACGTCCTGACTTTC
many,TRBV12-3/TRBV12-4,TRBJ2-1,NA,CASSPARLHEQFF,TGTGCCAGCAGCCCAGCGCGATTGCATGAGCAGTTCTTC
NA,TRBV4-2,TRBJ2-7,NA,CASSLERLYEQYF,TGTGCCAGCAGTCTGGAGAGGCTCTACGAGCAGTACTTC
many,TRBV12-3/TRBV12-4,TRBJ1-4,NA,CASTHRRDLKLFF,TGTGCCAGCACTCATAGGCGGGACTTGAAACTGTTTTTT
NA,TRBV19,TRBJ2-1,NA,CASSSLSGNRNEQFF,TGTGCCAGTAGTTCCCTTTCAGGGAACCGCAATGAGCAGTTCTTC
NA,TRBV9,TRBJ2-2,NA,CASSFRGVDGELFF,TGTGCCAGCAGCTTCCGCGGGGTCGACGGGGAGCTGTTTTTT
NA,TRBV10-3,TRBJ2-7,NA,CAISEERRSEQYF,TGTGCCATCAGTGAGGAACGGAGGTCCGAGCAGTACTTC
many,TRBV7-9,TRBJ2-7,NA,CASSFGTYYEQYF,TGTGCCAGCAGCTTCGGGACTTACTACGAGCAGTACTTC
NA,TRBV18,TRBJ2-2,NA,CASSPEILAANTGELFF,TGTGCCAGCTCACCAGAAATTTTAGCCGCGAACACCGGGGAGCTGTTTTTT
few,TRBV20-1,TRBJ2-6,TRBD2,CSARDLLAGSGANVLTF,TGCAGTGCTAGAGACTTACTAGCGGGCTCTGGGGCCAACGTCCTGACTTTC
many,TRBV11-2,TRBJ1-1,TRBD1,CASSLLAGTGVTEAFF,TGTGCCAGCAGCTTACTAGCCGGGACAGGGGTCACTGAAGCTTTCTTT
many,TRBV9,TRBJ1-1,NA,CASSVGADRPMNTEAFF,TGTGCCAGCAGCGTAGGGGCGGACAGACCCATGAACACTGAAGCTTTCTTT
few,TRBV6-1,TRBJ2-7,TRBD1,CASSETGVGEQYF,TGTGCCAGCAGTGAGACAGGGGTCGGCGAGCAGTACTTC
NA,TRBV2,TRBJ2-7,TRBD2,CASSLSASGPYEQYF,TGTGCCAGCAGCTTGTCGGCTAGCGGACCCTACGAGCAGTACTTC
many,TRBV7-2,TRBJ2-3,NA,CASSPLWGTDTQYF,TGTGCCAGCAGCCCCCTTTGGGGGACAGATACGCAGTATTTT
NA,TRBV19,TRBJ2-1,NA,CASSIRGNNEQFF,TGTGCCAGTAGTATTAGGGGGAACAATGAGCAGTTCTTC
few,TRBV11-2,TRBJ2-1,TRBD2,CASSGSGGASYHNEQFF,TGTGCCAGTTCCGGCTCGGGGGGGGCCAGTTACCACAATGAGCAGTTCTTC
many,TRBV28,TRBJ1-1,TRBD1,CASIDTGGHTEAFF,TGTGCCAGCATTGATACAGGGGGTCACACTGAAGCTTTCTTT
many,TRBV18,TRBJ1-1,NA,CASSPQVTGLTEAFF,TGTGCCAGCTCACCTCAGGTCACAGGCCTCACTGAAGCTTTCTTT
many,TRBV5-5,TRBJ1-1,NA,CARKRGTEAFF,TGTGCCAGAAAGAGGGGCACTGAAGCTTTCTTT
many,TRBV11-1,TRBJ2-1,NA,CASSMDYNEQFF,TGTGCCAGCAGCATGGACTACAATGAGCAGTTCTTC
NA,TRBV6-1,TRBJ1-2,NA,CASSSGVAESYGYTF,TGTGCCAGCAGCTCCGGGGTCGCGGAGTCCTATGGCTACACCTTC
many,TRBV30,TRBJ1-5,NA,CAWEKDGNQPQHF,TGTGCCTGGGAAAAAGATGGCAATCAGCCCCAGCATTTT
NA,TRBV4-1,TRBJ2-3,TRBD2,CASSQGVAGGASDTQYF,TGCGCCAGCAGCCAAGGGGTAGCCGGGGGGGCATCAGATACGCAGTATTTT
NA,TRBV5-1,TRBJ1-6,NA,CASTSDSNSPLHF,TGCGCCAGCACCTCGGACAGTAATTCACCCCTCCACTTT